Following are 13 T cell receptor beta chains from one sample sequenced in a study of OX40 agonist ivuxolimab in advanced cancers. The data were produced by immunoSEQ multiplex PCR, yet TCRdb's version contains in-frame clones alone and is incomplete. The sample carries about 70,000 clones, more than 85% recorded once. The specimen comprised CD4+ or CD8+ T cells sorted from blood, sampled in a trial of the OX40 agonist ivuxolimab. Receptor source: an adult with an advanced solid tumor such as melanoma, head and neck, liver or kidney cancer.

The rearrangement links TRBV9 to TRBJ1-5, with unresolved D. Trimming took off 3 bases at V and 0 bases at J, with 10 bases between the two ends. The CDR3 is 15 amino acids. Germline V CDR1 and CDR2: SGDLS, YYNGEE. The CDR3 loop reads CASSGDGNSNQPQHF. CDR3 nucleotide sequence: TGTGCCAGCAGCGGTGACGGAAATAGCAATCAGCCCCAGCATTTT.

The V and J genes are TRBV6-5 and TRBJ2-5, with 7 bases matching TRBD2. Trimming took 4 bases from V and 3 from J; bases not matched to a gene: 5. The CDR3 loop spans 14 amino acids. Germline V gene data show CDR1 as MNHEY and CDR2 as SVGAGI. The CDR3 region has the DNA TGTGCCAGCAGTTCCAGCGGGGAGGAAGAGACCCAGTACTTC. Its translation: CASSSSGEEETQYF.

The chain links TRBV18 to TRBJ1-2, with TRBD1 matching over 10 bases. J was trimmed by 1 base and V by 0 bases; bases with no gene match: 5. This CDR3 contains 17 residues. Germline CDR1 and CDR2: KGHSH and LQKENI. This chain's CDR3 is CASSPPSWDRGNYGYTF. The DNA of the CDR3 is TGTGCCAGCTCACCACCGAGTTGGGACAGGGGTAACTATGGCTACACCTTC.

The CDR3 reads CASSLDREETQYF. CDR3 bases: TGTGCCAGCAGTCTTGACAGGGAAGAGACCCAGTACTTC. The chain recombines TRBV11-1 with TRBJ2-5; 7 bases fit TRBD1. The CDR3 runs to 13 residues. Germline V gene sequence: CDR1 SGHAT, CDR2 FQDESV (reference sequence). The junction had 4 bases not matched to a gene; V was cut back by 6 bases and J by 3 bases.

The chain links TRBV15 to TRBJ1-1; possibly TRBD1 for D (5 bases). Germline loops: CDR1 LNHNV, CDR2 YYDKDF (reference sequence). The germline V and J ends were trimmed by 0 bases and 6 bases, with 14 bases remaining between them. The CDR3 has 15 residues. The CDR3 DNA reads as TGTGCCACCAGCAGAGATATAACCGGGGGGGCTGAAGCTTTCTTT. This sequence encodes CATSRDITGGAEAFF. The entire variable domain, with the rest obtained from reference TRBV15 and TRBJ1-1, is as follows: DAMVIQNPRYQVTQFGKPVTLSCSQTLNHNVMYWYQQKSSQAPKLLFHYYDKDFNNEADTPDNFQSRRPNTSFCFLDIRSPGLGDTAMYLCATSRDITGGAEAFFGQGTRLTVV.

The CDR3 sequence: CASSPRGQGSNEQYF. As DNA, the CDR3 is TGTGCCAGCAGCCCGAGGGGGCAGGGATCTAACGAGCAGTACTTC. The chain combines TRBV13 with TRBJ2-7; 7 bases match TRBD1. This CDR3 is 15 amino acids long. Looked up from germline, CDR1 is PRHDT and CDR2 is FYEKMQ (reference sequence). Germline trimming cut 5 bases from V and 5 bases from J; bases unmatched to any gene: 12.

The chain is built from TRBV4-1 and TRBJ2-7, with 7 bases fitting TRBD2. The CDR3 covers 16 residues. Germline CDR1 is MGHRA and CDR2 is YSYEKL. J lost 4 bases, V lost 2 bases, and 11 bases had no gene match. In DNA form, the CDR3 reads TGCGCCAGCAGCCAACCCGGCCGGGGGGTTATTTACGAGCAGTACTTC. It specifies CASSQPGRGVIYEQYF.

This clone has a single count. The chain has TRBV7-2 and TRBJ2-7; 7 bases map to TRBD1. Trimming removed 5 bases from V and 5 bases from J; junction bases left unmatched: 3. Germline V CDR1 and CDR2: SGHTA, FQGNSA. This CDR3 region has 12 residues. CDR3 loop: CASSATGNEQYF. CDR3 nucleotides: TGTGCCAGCAGCGCGACAGGGAACGAGCAGTACTTC.

This clone was picked up one time. The genes are TRBV9 and TRBJ1-1; 8 positions match TRBD1. Losses at the gene ends were 0 bases for V and 1 base for J; bases not matched to a gene: 2. The CDR3 is 15 residues long. In germline, CDR1 is SGDLS, CDR2 YYNGEE. The CDR3, as DNA: TGTGCCAGCAGCGTAGTCGGGACAGGGAACACTGAAGCTTTCTTT. Its protein is CASSVVGTGNTEAFF.

This clone was picked up one time. This chain connects TRBV29-1 to TRBJ2-3; 10 bases agree with TRBD1. The ends lost 0 bases at V and 5 bases at J; junction bases unmatched: 5. This CDR3 region has 15 residues. Germline assignment: CDR1 SQVTM and CDR2 ANQGSEA. The CDR3 loop reads CSVEDRGQGRDTQYF. The DNA of the CDR3 is TGCAGCGTTGAAGATAGGGGACAGGGGCGAGATACGCAGTATTTT.

The rearrangement uses TRBV7-9 and TRBJ1-2; the D is unclear. Per germline, CDR1 SEHNR and CDR2 FQNEAQ (reference sequence). The CDR3 extends over 17 amino acids. V lost 5 bases and J 7 bases, leaving 26 bases between the germline ends. This chain's CDR3 is CASSQVSDGEVFRGYTF. The CDR3, as DNA: TGTGCCAGCAGCCAGGTGTCGGACGGGGAGGTCTTCCGTGGCTACACCTTC.

The chain uses TRBV5-1 and TRBJ1-2, with D possibly being TRBD1 (5 bases). This CDR3 contains 11 residues. The V and J ends lost 2 bases and 7 bases respectively, with 6 bases between them. The germline V gene has CDR1 SGHRS and CDR2 YFSETQ. For the CDR3, the DNA is TGCGCCAGCAGCTTTGGGGGTGGCTACACCTTC. Amino acid sequence: CASSFGGGYTF.

This CDR3 reads CASSLAGGADHGYTF. The CDR3 DNA reads TGTGCCAGCAGCTTAGCAGGAGGGGCCGACCATGGCTACACCTTC. This chain uses TRBV7-2 with TRBJ1-2, with TRBD1 as a possible D gene (5 bases). This CDR3 spans 15 amino acids. Germline V gene sequence: CDR1 SGHTA, CDR2 FQGNSA. V lost 0 bases, J lost 6 bases, and 14 bases lay in between.